This T cell receptor beta chain was captured by sequencing in a study of STAT5B mutations in CD4+ large granular lymphocyte leukemia. Study-level background: The CDR3 'QG' motif was associated with a particular HLA allele among healthy donors.

Control samples were healthy donors' buffy coats. A word on this clone: Its antigen is currently unknown.

Study-level points and caveats: No patients shared main leukemic clonotypes, though roughly 27% appeared at low frequency elsewhere. 8/27 top patient clones versus 2/35 control clones were TRBV06-family.

The method was immunoSEQ multiplex PCR; TCRdb's version includes in-frame clones alone and lacks a portion of them. The top ten hold around 1.1% of the sample, which has 25,000 to 35,000 clones, around 70% seen once. The CDR3 spans 16 residues. V lost 2 bases to trimming and J lost 2 bases; unmatched junction nucleotides: 5. The germline CDR1 and CDR2 sequences are ENHRY and SYGVKD. This TCR came from a human donor in good health. The sample consisted of CD4+ T cells from blood buffy coats. This chain links TRBV10-3 with TRBJ2-3; 9 bases agree with TRBD1. CDR3 residues: CAISEGTGPYTDTQYF. The CDR3 DNA sequence: TGTGCCATCAGTGAGGGGACAGGGCCGTACACAGATACGCAGTATTTT.